The clone carrying this T cell receptor beta chain was counted ten times or more. Trimming removed 5 bases from V and 4 bases from J; junction bases left unmatched: 5. Germline V gene data show CDR1 as MDHEN and CDR2 as SYDVKM. The length of the CDR3 is 14 residues. These data are taken from a study of T cells in Graves' hyperthyroidism and ophthalmopathy. Study-wide context: The blood sample was taken at first diagnosis, before treatment began.

For the diagnoses, clinical symptoms, serum thyroxine and TRAb, thyroid ultrasound and orbital computed tomography were used. RNA transcripts yielded amplified TCR beta CDR3 regions. A set of HTBI primers served as the primers for a first-round RT-PCR of the TCR CDR3. TCRdb processed the multiplex PCR reads anew with MiXCR; each CDR3 protein has one entry. The sample carries roughly 570,000 distinct CDR3 sequences, about 15% recorded once. J is TRBJ1-3 and V is TRBV28; 7 bases agree with TRBD1. The sample was blood. The source is a woman aged 25-40 years with Graves' hyperthyroidism. CDR3: CASSRGRAGNTIYF. CDR3 coding DNA: TGTGCCAGCAGTAGGGGGCGCGCGGGAAACACCATATATTTT.